The following is a T cell receptor beta chain sequence with its context. In this sample, this clonotype turned up a few times. Its binding antigen is unknown. Qualities for individual bases were not recorded, and no much larger clone is one base off. Explained via the paper, the treatment or condition label denotes: live attenuated yellow fever vaccine strain. Two biological replicates of bulk PBMCs were collected at each blood-draw timepoint. PBMCs were isolated from peripheral blood using a standard Ficoll-Paque protocol. RNA was extracted with TriZol from bulk PBMCs, CD4 and CD8 fractions, and dextramer-positive and dextramer-negative fractions. Cut back by 2 bases and 3 bases, the V and J ends lie 8 bases apart. Including cysteine and phenylalanine, the CDR3 has 13 amino acids. Left in the record is the CDR3 DNA by itself, 39 bases read in frame from the first base. The germline V gene (reference sequence) yields LGHDT for CDR1 and YNNKEL for CDR2.

TCR cDNA was made using 5'RACE template switching, a step that added a universal primer site and unique molecular identifiers. cDNA synthesis was primed from both the TCR alpha and TCR beta constant segments. Library amplification used two PCR steps, and the second PCR step added sample barcodes and sequencing adapters. Sequencing of the libraries was done on either Illumina HiSeq 2500 (2x100 bp) or NovaSeq (2x150 bp). Regarding the original processing steps: MIGEC handled demultiplexing of reads and collapsing into UMI consensus sequences, while MiXCR performed V(D)J alignment. Using edgeR on replicate PBMC samples, clonotypes were called vaccine-responding if FDR was below 0.01 and the log2 fold change was above 5 up to day 15. Each bulk clonotype received a CD4 or CD8 identity based on whether the sequenced CD4 or CD8 repertoire contained that clonotype at higher abundance. TCRdb redid the processing of the public reads, applying fastp at Q25 and MiXCR, and retained in-frame beta chains. Every distinct CDR3 protein forms one entry, paired with its most common genes and DNA. The V and J calls come from TCRdb's annotation, not from the publication. The sample includes just under 600,000 distinct CDR3 sequences, with about 13% observed a single time. Around 15% of the sample is in the top ten clones.

This sample is drawn from a study of T cells after yellow fever vaccination (dated by TCRdb to the late 2010s). Background for the entire study: The SMART-Seq v4 Ultra Low Input RNA kit was used to prepare libraries from fractions with low cell numbers. To track T-cell clones before and after primary and booster YFV17D yellow fever vaccination, bulk TCR alpha and beta repertoires were sequenced longitudinally. The cohort comprised two healthy male donors, one aged 18 to 30 and one aged 30 to 40 years. Blood samples were taken at several timepoints before and after primary and secondary immunization, and bulk PBMC replicates and cell subsets were isolated.

Broad study findings and their caveats: The study included only a couple of donors, which limits how far the findings can be generalized. Computational filtering was needed because FACS-sorted repertoires could contain abundant contaminating clonotypes from the bulk population. Compared with the primary T-cell response, the secondary T-cell response was faster but weaker, reaching its peak on day 5 rather than on day 15. A small fraction of clonotypes showed up in both the CD4 and CD8 compartments, probably as a result of convergent recombination. Most clones expanded after primary vaccination were re-detected after the booster (around 96% of CD4 and about 88% of CD8), suggesting broad memory maintenance.

The chain is made from TRBV3-1 and TRBJ2-7, with the D gene too uncertain to name. The input for sequencing was PBMCs, taken on the day of the yellow fever booster vaccination. The clonotype comes from a man aged 25 to 40 who received the YFV17D yellow fever vaccine. The CDR3 sequence is CASSQFWGYEQYF. The sequenced DNA is TGTGCCAGCAGCCAATTTTGGGGCTACGAGCAGTACTTC.